Below are 23 T cell receptor beta chains sequenced from a single sample in a study of T cells after posttransplantation cyclophosphamide. Profiled with immunoSEQ multiplex PCR; TCRdb holds only in-frame clones, not every one. The data contain some 52,000 clones, roughly 86% of them singletons. The sample was PBMCs. The receptor source for this set is a man between 25 and 39 years old with a blood cancer, CMV-positive, and with a related stem cell donor.

V gene TRBV7-9 combines with J gene TRBJ2-5; 10 bases line up with TRBD1. The CDR3 has 15 amino acids. The V segment lost 5 bases and the J segment 4 bases; nucleotides outside the gene matches: 7. Germline V gene data show CDR1 as SEHNR and CDR2 as FQNEAQ (reference sequence). Here the CDR3 DNA reads TGTGCCAGCAGCCCGGGGACAGGGGTCCGAGAGACCCAGTACTTC. Translating it yields CASSPGTGVRETQYF. The variable domain in full, completed from reference TRBV7-9 and TRBJ2-5, reads DTGVSQNPRHKITKRGQNVTFRCDPISEHNRLYWYRQTLGQGPEFLTYFQNEAQLEKSRLLSDRFSAERPKGSFSTLEIQRTEQGDSAMYLCASSPGTGVRETQYFGPGTRLLVL.

This chain uses TRBV28 with TRBJ2-6; D is unclear. CDR1 is MDHEN and CDR2 is SYDVKM in the germline V gene. The length of the CDR3 is 16 residues. Trimming left V 2 bases short and J 0 bases short, with 8 bases between. The DNA of the CDR3 is TGTGCCAGCAGTTTAGGTGAGGTCTCTGGGGCCAACGTCCTGACTTTC. The encoded protein is CASSLGEVSGANVLTF.

This sequence joins TRBV25-1 and TRBJ2-3; 10 bases are shared with TRBD2. The germline CDR1 and CDR2 sequences are MGHDK and SYGVNS. The V gene end was trimmed by 5 bases and the J gene end by 5 bases; junction bases not matched to a gene: 4. The CDR3 has 14 amino acids. The CDR3 spells CASSLAGEEDTQYF. Written as DNA, the CDR3 is TGTGCCAGCAGTCTAGCGGGAGAAGAAGATACGCAGTATTTT.

The chain is built from TRBV6-1 and TRBJ2-4; 7 nucleotides line up with TRBD1. Germline trimming cut 1 base from V and 5 bases from J; bases unmatched to any gene: 20. The CDR3 extends over 20 amino acids. Germline loops: CDR1 MNHNS, CDR2 SASEGT. This CDR3 reads CASSEVLPWGTGVGQNIQYF. The CDR3 bases are TGTGCCAGCAGTGAAGTGTTGCCTTGGGGAACAGGGGTTGGCCAAAACATTCAGTACTTC.

The chain couples TRBV12-5 to TRBJ2-3, with D tentatively TRBD1 (5 bases). V lost 6 bases and J lost 1, with 14 bases in between. CDR1 and CDR2 (germline): LGHNT, FRNRAP. The CDR3 length is 15 residues. CDR3 DNA: TGTGCTAGTGGGGCTCAGGGCGATGGCACAGATACGCAGTATTTT. It encodes CASGAQGDGTDTQYF.

The J gene is TRBJ2-1, the V gene TRBV2; 7 bases agree with TRBD1. Germline loops: CDR1 SNHLY, CDR2 FYNNEI. Germline trimming cut 4 bases from V and 10 bases from J; bases unmatched to any gene: 13. This CDR3 is 15 amino acids long. The CDR3 reads CASSGQGSSSREQFF. In DNA, the CDR3 is TGTGCCAGCAGTGGACAGGGAAGTTCCAGTCGGGAGCAGTTCTTC.

V is TRBV11-2 and J is TRBJ1-3, with D tentatively TRBD1 (5 bases). V lost 5 bases to trimming and J lost 8 bases, with 19 bases between them. Per the germline V gene, CDR1 is SGHAT and CDR2 is FQNNGV. The CDR3 runs to 15 residues. The CDR3 loop is CASSLNTDSLDTIYF. Here the CDR3 DNA reads TGTGCCAGCAGCCTTAATACCGACAGTTTAGACACCATATATTTT.

The V gene is TRBV18, the J gene TRBJ2-5; TRBD2 agrees at 7 bases. After removal of 3 bases from V and 4 bases from J, the junction contained 14 bases not matched to a gene. There are 17 residues in the CDR3. The germline V gene has CDR1 KGHSH and CDR2 LQKENI. CDR3 sequence: CASSPGDRTGGRETQYF. The DNA for the CDR3 is TGTGCCAGCTCACCTGGGGATCGTACGGGAGGTCGAGAGACCCAGTACTTC.

The genes are TRBV6-5 and TRBJ2-7; TRBD1 agrees at 7 bases. There are 13 residues in the CDR3. The trim removed 5 bases at V and 4 bases at J, leaving 5 bases unmatched. Germline V gene sequence: CDR1 MNHEY, CDR2 SVGAGI. CDR3: CASSRDSLYEQYF. In nucleotides, the CDR3 is TGTGCCAGCAGTAGGGACAGTCTTTACGAGCAGTACTTC.

This clone was observed a handful of times. This chain uses TRBV19 with TRBJ2-1; D not certain. Trimming stripped 4 bases from V and 0 bases from J, with 10 bases between. Germline V CDR1 and CDR2: LNHDA, SQIVND (reference sequence). This CDR3 region has 15 residues. The CDR3 bases are TGTGCCAGTAGTACCCTAGGAAGCTCCTACAATGAGCAGTTCTTC. It encodes CASSTLGSSYNEQFF.

The CDR3: CASSQRSGSYNEQFF. The DNA of the CDR3 is TGTGCCAGCAGCCAACGCTCCGGGTCCTACAATGAGCAGTTCTTC. This rearrangement joins TRBV14 to TRBJ2-1, with unresolved D. The germline V and J ends were trimmed by 2 bases and 1 base, with 9 bases remaining between them. Germline V CDR1 and CDR2: SGHDN, FVKESK. The length of the CDR3 is 15 residues.

The chain uses TRBV11-2 and TRBJ1-1; D unresolved. V lost 3 bases, J lost 1 base, and 9 bases lay in between. Germline V gene lookup returns CDR1 SGHAT and CDR2 FQNNGV. The CDR3 consists of 14 residues. The CDR3 spells CASSFRGQNTEAFF. The CDR3 DNA reads TGTGCCAGCAGCTTTCGGGGTCAGAACACTGAAGCTTTCTTT.

The chain uses TRBV18 and TRBJ2-6, with D hard to call. Germline CDR1 and CDR2: KGHSH and LQKENI. Trimming took 2 bases from V and 2 from J, leaving 7 bases between them. The CDR3 runs 15 residues. The CDR3 loop reads CASSPGPAGANVLTF. CDR3 DNA: TGTGCCAGCTCACCAGGGCCCGCTGGGGCCAACGTCCTGACTTTC.

The DNA for the CDR3 is TGTGCCAGCAGCCCAACCCCAGGAAACTATGGCTACACCTTC. Encoded protein: CASSPTPGNYGYTF. The V call is TRBV11-2, the J call TRBJ1-2; D uncertain. Per the germline V gene, CDR1 is SGHAT and CDR2 is FQNNGV. The V end lost 5 bases, the J end lost 2 bases, and 12 bases lay between the germline ends. The CDR3 consists of 14 residues.

The CDR3 sequence: CASSWRSWGGQPQHF. The CDR3 DNA follows: TGTGCCAGCAGCTGGAGGTCCTGGGGGGGTCAGCCCCAGCATTTT. This chain links TRBV5-5 with TRBJ1-5; perhaps TRBD1 as D (5 bases). The length of the CDR3 is 15 residues. V was pared by 3 bases and J by 6 bases, with 16 bases between. Looked up from germline, CDR1 is SGHKS and CDR2 is YYEKEE (reference sequence).

This chain uses TRBV5-1 with TRBJ1-1; 7 bases are shared with TRBD1. Germline CDR1 and CDR2: SGHRS and YFSETQ. J was trimmed by 6 bases and V by 4 bases; bases with no gene match: 9. This CDR3 comprises 14 residues. The CDR3 here is CASSLDGGQAEAFF. CDR3 nucleotides: TGCGCCAGCAGCCTGGATGGAGGACAGGCTGAAGCTTTCTTT.

This clone showed up just once. The V call is TRBV7-6, the J call TRBJ2-3, with TRBD2 matching over 8 bases. J gave up 0 bases and V 2 bases, and 4 bases lay outside the gene matches. Germline CDR1 is SGHVS and CDR2 is FNYEAQ. The CDR3 loop spans 16 amino acids. In DNA form, the CDR3 reads TGTGCCAGCAGCTTACTCCCTAGCGGGAGCACAGATACGCAGTATTTT. Its protein is CASSLLPSGSTDTQYF.

This clone was observed once. The chain carries TRBV5-5 and TRBJ2-2, with 8 positions matching TRBD1. The CDR3 sequence is 17 residues long. J gave up 0 bases and V 0 bases, and 4 bases lay outside the gene matches. Germline V CDR1 and CDR2: SGHKS, YYEKEE (reference sequence). CDR3: CASSLVKTGANTGELFF. CDR3 bases: TGTGCCAGCAGCTTGGTTAAGACAGGGGCGAACACCGGGGAGCTGTTTTTT.

This chain links TRBV9 with TRBJ2-6; 10 bases agree with TRBD1. V dropped 6 bases and J dropped 0; count of bases not matched to a gene: 6. CDR3 length equals 17 residues. Germline loops: CDR1 SGDLS, CDR2 YYNGEE. CDR3 protein: CASTRRTGGSGANVLTF. CDR3 nucleotide sequence: TGTGCCAGCACCAGGAGGACAGGGGGCTCTGGGGCCAACGTCCTGACTTTC.

This clone has only one observation. The CDR3 sequence: CASSPQSSLNRAGYTF. The CDR3, as DNA: TGTGCCAGCAGCCCACAATCTTCCTTGAACAGGGCCGGCTACACCTTC. The chain couples TRBV7-8 to TRBJ1-2; perhaps TRBD1 as D (6 bases). V gave up 5 bases and J gave up 8 bases, with 24 bases separating them. The CDR3 is 16 amino acids. Germline-derived CDR1 and CDR2 are SGHVS and FQNEAQ.

This CDR3 reads CASSLRESRGEAFF. In nucleotides, the CDR3 is TGTGCCAGCAGCCTCCGGGAATCACGGGGGGAGGCTTTCTTT. The rearrangement uses TRBV6-5 and TRBJ1-1; the D gene is possibly TRBD1 (5 bases). Germline CDR1 MNHEY, CDR2 SVGAGI. V was pared by 6 bases and J by 11 bases, with 22 bases between. This CDR3 has 14 amino acids.

This sequence joins TRBV30 and TRBJ2-7; TRBD2 matches at 15 bases. Germline assignment: CDR1 GTSNPN and CDR2 SVGIG (reference sequence). This CDR3 contains 16 residues. CDR3 bases: TGTGCTGTCTCAGGACTAGCGGGAGGGCCTTCCTACGAGCAGTACTTC. Protein product: CAVSGLAGGPSYEQYF.

This clone was counted only a few times. The J gene is TRBJ1-4, the V gene TRBV6-5; possible D gene TRBD1, 5 bases. From germline, CDR1 is MNHEY and CDR2 SVGAGI. Trimming stripped 6 bases from V and 3 bases from J, with 8 bases between. The CDR3 runs 13 residues. CDR3 DNA: TGTGCCAGCAGGGGGCGGCCTAATGAAAAACTGTTTTTT. Residues: CASRGRPNEKLFF.